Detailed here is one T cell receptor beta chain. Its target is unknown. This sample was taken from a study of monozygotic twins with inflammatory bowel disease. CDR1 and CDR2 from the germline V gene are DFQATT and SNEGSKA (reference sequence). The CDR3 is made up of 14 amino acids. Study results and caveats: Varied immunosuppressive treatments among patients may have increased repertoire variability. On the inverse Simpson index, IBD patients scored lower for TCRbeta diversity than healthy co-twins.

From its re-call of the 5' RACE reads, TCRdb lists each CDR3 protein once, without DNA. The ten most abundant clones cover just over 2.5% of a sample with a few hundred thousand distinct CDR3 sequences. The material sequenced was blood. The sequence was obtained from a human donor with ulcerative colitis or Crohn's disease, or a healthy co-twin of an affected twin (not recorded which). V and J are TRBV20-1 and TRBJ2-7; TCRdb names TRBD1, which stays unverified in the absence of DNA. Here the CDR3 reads CSARPLGQSYEQYF.